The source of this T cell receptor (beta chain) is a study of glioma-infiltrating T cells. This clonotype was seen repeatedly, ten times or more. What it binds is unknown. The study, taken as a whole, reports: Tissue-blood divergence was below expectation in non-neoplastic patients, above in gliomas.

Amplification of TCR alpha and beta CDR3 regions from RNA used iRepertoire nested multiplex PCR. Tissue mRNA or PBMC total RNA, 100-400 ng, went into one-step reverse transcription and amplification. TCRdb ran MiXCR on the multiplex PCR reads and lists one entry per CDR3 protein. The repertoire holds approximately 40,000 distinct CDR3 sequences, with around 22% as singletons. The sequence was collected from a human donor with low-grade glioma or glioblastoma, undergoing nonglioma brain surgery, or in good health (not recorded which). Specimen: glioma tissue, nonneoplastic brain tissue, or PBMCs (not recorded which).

CDR3 DNA sequence: TGCGCCAGCAGCCTGAATGCAGGGTTCACAGATACGCAGTATTTT. This sequence encodes CASSLNAGFTDTQYF. The gene calls are TRBV4-1 and TRBJ2-3; TRBD1 is a possible D gene (5 bases). The CDR3 covers 15 residues. Germline V gene lookup returns CDR1 MGHRA and CDR2 YSYEKL. Trimming took off 4 bases at V and 2 bases at J, with 13 bases between the two ends.